This T cell receptor beta chain was captured by sequencing in a study of identical twins (dated by TCRdb to 2016 to 2017). As for the study more broadly: To test whether fetal clonotypes persist, the study used deep sequencing on TCR alpha and beta repertoires from monozygotic twins, unrelated adults of various ages, and cord blood. To rule out contamination, the twin experiments were replicated at different times with different library preparation protocols.

In regard to this clonotype: Its antigen has not been determined. Base qualities are not provided; no much larger clone lies one nucleotide away.

All donors were healthy Caucasians. Three pairs of female monozygotic twins, all aged roughly 18 to 29 years, were included in the twin cohort. RNA for TCR libraries was isolated from peripheral blood mononuclear cells. V loses 4 bases at its end and J loses 5 bases; junction bases beyond the gene matches: 6. The germline V gene provides CDR1 MNHEY and CDR2 SVGEGT. The CDR3 numbers 14 residues from cysteine through phenylalanine. The sequence is cut down to CDR3 DNA, 42 bases in frame from base 1. Broad study findings and their caveats: Invariant T cells such as MAIT and iNKT could partly confound zero-insertion analyses, although diverse VJ usage argued against such confounding for most clonotypes. Out-of-frame TCR alpha sharing in monozygotic twins was systematically underestimated by recombination models, whereas sharing between unrelated individuals was in agreement with the recombination models. A weaker excess of twin sharing was found in beta out-of-frame sequences because the signal-to-noise ratio was lowered by fewer shared sequences. Because the same donors could not be followed over many years, the conclusions relied on cross-sectional statistical analysis. Compared with coincidental sharing between unrelated individuals, an excess of low generation-probability sequences was observed among out-of-frame TCR alpha sequences shared between twins. Abundant cord blood beta clonotypes carried fewer insertions; young adult naive repertoires showed a weaker similar trend, while memory repertoires showed none.

The library was built by means of 5' RACE. Sequenced on an Illumina HiSeq 2000. Template switching introduced a universal primer binding site; the final cDNA contained a unique molecular identifier, enabling accurate counting of TCR cDNA molecules. Specific primers in the conserved constant-segment region were used to synthesize first-strand cDNA for the TCR alpha and beta chains. To control for contamination, every cDNA library was double barcoded, receiving both a SMART-Mk sample barcode and Illumina barcodes. TruSeq adapter sequences along with Illumina sample barcodes were introduced in two successive PCR steps. Sequencing of the TCR alpha and beta cDNA libraries was done on the Illumina HiSeq platform using custom primers. Processing in the source paper ran as follows. Raw reads were processed with MiGEC to extract unique molecular identifiers, and MiXCR was used to determine CDR3 positions. Recombination models were inferred per individual with the repgenHMM and IGoR tools using an EM algorithm. Shared clonotypes were analyzed with the tcR package in R, and sharing was normalized by the product of cloneset sizes. To study raw recombination free of thymic and clonal selection effects, out-of-frame nonproductive sequences were analyzed. The public reads were run again by TCRdb, first through fastp at Q25 and then through MiXCR, and only productive beta chains were kept. Each CDR3 protein gets just one entry, which takes the most common genes and DNA from the rows behind it. The V and J calls and clone size are TCRdb's, not the authors'. This sample has around 570,000 distinct CDR3 sequences in its table, and approximately 10% of those were observed once. The ten top clones hold around 3.2% of the sample.

These same data were also listed under a study on yellow fever vaccine responses in identical twins. Per the second study: According to the authors, the vaccine-induced T cell response in identical twins seemed to be partly convergent and partly specific to each individual. In identical twins, the study followed T cell clones that responded to the vaccine with precision.

The sequenced sample was PBMCs. The sequence derives from a young woman in good health. The sequence links TRBV6-2 or TRBV6-3 to TRBJ1-1; 8 of the junction bases match TRBD1. The CDR3 reads as follows: CASSSSQGGTEAFF. In nucleotides, the sequence is TGTGCCAGCAGTTCGTCACAGGGGGGGACTGAAGCTTTCTTT.